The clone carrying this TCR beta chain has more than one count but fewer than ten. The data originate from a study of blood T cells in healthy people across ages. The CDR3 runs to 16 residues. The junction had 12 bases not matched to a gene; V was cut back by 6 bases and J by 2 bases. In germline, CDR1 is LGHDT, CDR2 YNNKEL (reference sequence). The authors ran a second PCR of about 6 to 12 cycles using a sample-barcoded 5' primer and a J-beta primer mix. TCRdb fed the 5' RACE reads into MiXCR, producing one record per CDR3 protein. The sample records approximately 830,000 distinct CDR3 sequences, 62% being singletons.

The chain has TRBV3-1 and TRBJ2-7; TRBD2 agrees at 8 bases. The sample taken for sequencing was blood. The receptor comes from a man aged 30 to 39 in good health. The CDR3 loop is CASRLSTLAGAYEQYF. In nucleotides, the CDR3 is TGTGCCAGCAGACTATCAACTCTAGCGGGCGCCTACGAGCAGTACTTC.